The present T cell receptor (beta chain) was sequenced within a study of beta chain features in type 1 diabetes. Study overall: Age, gender, cell numbers and subset yield matched between patients and controls. Study-level points and caveats: Using cDNA template may skew counts toward highly expressing activated cells.

CDR3 length equals 14 residues. V lost 2 bases to trimming and J lost 6 bases, with 14 bases between them. CDR1 MNHEY and CDR2 SMNVEV come from the germline V gene (reference sequence). This clone appeared a few times. Its antigen is still unknown. Stem cell-like memory, regulatory, central memory and naive CD4+ cells were sorted via CD45RO/CCR7/CD25/CD127/CD95/CD27. The investigators reverse transcribed all of the isolated RNA, so they sequenced expressed TCRB transcripts. The table came from immunoSEQ multiplex PCR; TCRdb's copy has only in-frame clones and leaves some out. The table has hundreds of thousands of clones, over 7.5% seen once.

The J gene is TRBJ2-7, the V gene TRBV27; D is perhaps TRBD2 (6 bases). The TCR sequence derives from a woman aged 18-29 years in good health. The sample consisted of naive CD4+ T cells from blood. CDR3 in amino acids: CASSLGIAVREQYF. DNA for the CDR3: TGTGCCAGCAGTTTAGGAATAGCGGTCCGCGAGCAGTACTTC.